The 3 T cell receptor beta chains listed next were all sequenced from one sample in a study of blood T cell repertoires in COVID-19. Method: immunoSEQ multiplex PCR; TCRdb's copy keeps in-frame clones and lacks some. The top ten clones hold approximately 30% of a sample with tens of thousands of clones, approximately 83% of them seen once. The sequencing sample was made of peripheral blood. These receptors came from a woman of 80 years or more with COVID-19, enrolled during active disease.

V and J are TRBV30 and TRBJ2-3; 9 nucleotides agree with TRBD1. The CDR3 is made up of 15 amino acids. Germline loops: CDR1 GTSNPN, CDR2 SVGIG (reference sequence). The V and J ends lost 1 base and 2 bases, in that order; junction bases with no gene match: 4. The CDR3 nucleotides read TGTGCCTGGAGTGGGGACAGGGCGTACACAGATACGCAGTATTTT. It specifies CAWSGDRAYTDTQYF. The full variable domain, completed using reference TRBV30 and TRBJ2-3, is SQTIHQWPATLVQPVGSPLSLECTVEGTSNPNLYWYRQAAGRGLQLLFYSVGIGQISSEVPQNLSASRPQDRQFILSSKKLLLSDSGFYLCAWSGDRAYTDTQYFGPGTRLTVL.

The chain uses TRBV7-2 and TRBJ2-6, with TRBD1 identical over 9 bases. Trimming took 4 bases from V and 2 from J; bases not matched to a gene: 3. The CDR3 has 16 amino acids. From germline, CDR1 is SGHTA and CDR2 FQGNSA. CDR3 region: CASSSRQGAGANVLTF. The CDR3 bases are TGTGCCAGCAGCTCCAGACAGGGGGCTGGGGCCAACGTCCTGACTTTC.

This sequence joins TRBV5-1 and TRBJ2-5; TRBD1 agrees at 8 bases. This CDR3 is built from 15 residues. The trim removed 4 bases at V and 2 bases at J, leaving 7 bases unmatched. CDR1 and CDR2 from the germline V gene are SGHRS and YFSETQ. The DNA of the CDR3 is TGCGCCAGCAGCATATCCGGGACAGGTCAAGAGACCCAGTACTTC. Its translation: CASSISGTGQETQYF.